This T cell receptor (beta chain) was sequenced for a study of CXCR3-negative and CXCR3-positive naive CD8 T cells. Study-wide results and limits: Naive subsets had comparable surface CD5, so TRB CDR3 properties gauged TCR strength. The TRBV-TRBJ usage of naive CXCR3-negative and CXCR3-positive cells was similar, but that of memory cells differed. In CXCR3-positive naive cells, the TRB CDR3s were more hydrophobic than in CXCR3-negative naive cells. Similarly elevated diversity marked both naive subsets, with memory CD8+ cells showing far lower diversity.

Germline assignment: CDR1 SGDLS and CDR2 YYNGEE. This CDR3 spans 18 amino acids. Comments on this clonotype: Its antigen is currently unknown.

UMI labels and 5' RACE were used to prepare the TRB cDNA libraries. Reanalyzing the 5' RACE reads, TCRdb keeps one entry per CDR3 protein, without DNA. The repertoire shows 75,000 to 100,000 distinct CDR3 sequences; the top ten hold 0.75% to 0.95%. V and J are TRBV9 and TRBJ2-1. The receptor comes from a human donor in good health. Some clones in this sample may be carry-over from other donors' samples. Sequencing was carried out using naive CXCR3+ CD8+ T cells from blood. As to subset: CD45RO-CCR7+CD27+CD95- naive CD8+ T cells expressing CXCR3 (TNR3+). CDR3 in amino acids: CASSAGSHVGTSYNEQFF.